This T cell receptor (beta chain) stems from a study of sequential checkpoint blockade in melanoma. The table came from immunoSEQ multiplex PCR; TCRdb's copy has only in-frame clones and leaves some out. There are about 13,000 clones in the sample; less than 85% occur only once, and 50% lies in the top ten. Indicated treatment: randomized to nivolumab then ipilimumab (arm A) or the reverse (arm B). Live CD3+CD8+ CD19− CD56− cells were sorted from PBMCs. Unmatched junction bases numbered 7, after V lost 4 bases and J lost 2 bases. CDR1 and CDR2 (germline): SGDLS, YYNGEE. CDR3 length equals 15 residues. This clone has a single count.

The V and J genes are TRBV9 and TRBJ2-3; 7 bases agree with TRBD2. The sequence was obtained from a human patient with melanoma. Some clones in this sample may be carry-over from other donors' samples. The starting material was CD8+ T cells sorted from blood (inferred from file names), obtained from a patient given nivolumab and ipilimumab in sequence. For the CDR3, the DNA is TGTGCCAGCAGCCCCAGCGGGATATACACAGATACGCAGTATTTT. As protein: CASSPSGIYTDTQYF.